The 3 T cell receptor beta chains below were found in one sample sequenced in a study of T cell responses to AZD1222 COVID-19 vaccine. Repertoires were generated with immunoSEQ multiplex PCR, while TCRdb's copy carries only in-frame clones and drops some. Of 100,000 to 150,000 clones detected, around 87% appear once; the ten largest clones hold 8% to 13%. The sequences come from peripheral blood, collected on day 0 of AZD1222 vaccination. Source of these receptors: an adult in good health.

V is TRBV18 and J is TRBJ1-2; the D is unclear. Germline V gene sequence: CDR1 KGHSH, CDR2 LQKENI. The CDR3 is made up of 14 amino acids. Trimming took 11 bases from V and 0 from J, leaving 16 bases between them. For the CDR3, the DNA is TGTGCCGGAGGAAGCGGACCCCCTAACTATGGCTACACCTTC. It translates to CAGGSGPPNYGYTF.

This clone is a singleton in its sample. The rearrangement links TRBV29-1 to TRBJ2-1; 11 bases align to TRBD2. The junction had 8 bases not matched to a gene; V was cut back by 6 bases and J by 4 bases. The germline gives CDR1 SQVTM, CDR2 ANQGSEA. CDR3 length equals 15 residues. The CDR3 here is CSVLPIAGGYNEQFF. For the CDR3, the DNA is TGCAGCGTGCTCCCAATAGCGGGAGGGTACAATGAGCAGTTCTTC.

This rearrangement joins TRBV28 to TRBJ1-1; no clear D gene. Trimming removed 5 bases from V and 1 base from J, with 8 bases in between. This CDR3 has 13 amino acids. Germline V CDR1 and CDR2: MDHEN, SYDVKM. The CDR3 DNA follows: TGTGCCAGCAGTCCCCTCTGGAACACTGAAGCTTTCTTT. It yields the protein CASSPLWNTEAFF. The whole variable domain, filled in from reference TRBV28 and TRBJ1-1, reads DVKVTQSSRYLVKRTGEKVFLECVQDMDHENMFWYRQDPGLGLRLIYFSYDVKMKEKGDIPEGYSVSREKKERFSLILESASTNQTSMYLCASSPLWNTEAFFGQGTRLTVV.